Shown below are 4 T cell receptor beta chains from a single sample sequenced in a study of shared clonotypes between healthy human individuals. Method: immunoSEQ multiplex PCR; TCRdb's copy keeps in-frame clones and lacks some. The top ten clones hold roughly 24% of a sample with hundreds of thousands of clones, around 92% of them seen once. Naive CD8 cells lacked CD45RO, underwent positive selection for CCR7 and left out terminally differentiated effector memory CD45RA+ cells. Material: naive CD8+ T cells sorted from blood. All receptors come from a man aged 25 to 40 in good health.

The chain couples TRBV14 to TRBJ2-1; 10 nucleotides line up with TRBD2. Germline V lookup: CDR1 SGHDN, CDR2 FVKESK. The CDR3 totals 15 residues. The junction had 3 bases not matched to a gene; V was cut back by 0 bases and J by 7 bases. CDR3 in DNA: TGTGCCAGCAGCCAAGAAGTACTAGCGGGAAATGAGCAGTTCTTC. Protein product: CASSQEVLAGNEQFF.

This chain links TRBV2 with TRBJ1-5; a possible D gene is TRBD1 (5 bases). V was cut by 2 bases and J by 0 bases, with 20 bases left in between. CDR3 length: 19 amino acids. CDR1 and CDR2 (germline): SNHLY, FYNNEI. The CDR3 reads CASSEYRDGETDSNQPQHF. CDR3 coding DNA: TGTGCCAGCAGTGAATACCGGGACGGTGAGACCGATAGCAATCAGCCCCAGCATTTT.

The chain combines TRBV5-1 with TRBJ1-1; 9 nucleotides line up with TRBD1. The germline CDR1 and CDR2 sequences are SGHRS and YFSETQ. V shed 3 bases, J shed 1 base, and the junction held 7 bases outside the gene matches. The CDR3 is 16 amino acids. CDR3 sequence: CASSWRTGAPNTEAFF. In DNA, the CDR3 is TGCGCCAGCAGCTGGCGGACAGGGGCCCCGAACACTGAAGCTTTCTTT.

This clone was detected only a few times. The chain links TRBV7-9 to TRBJ2-7, with TRBD2 matching over 7 bases. The CDR3 loop spans 12 amino acids. The V segment lost 8 bases and the J segment 3 bases; nucleotides outside the gene matches: 4. In germline, CDR1 is SEHNR, CDR2 FQNEAQ (reference sequence). CDR3 region: CASGAGFYEQYF. In nucleotides, the CDR3 is TGTGCCAGCGGAGCGGGATTCTACGAGCAGTACTTC.